This T cell receptor (beta chain) was found in a study of cytomegalovirus exposure and HLA in healthy donors. Overall study: Samples from HLA-typed donors yielded around 79 million unique TCRs in an early data release.

The CDR3 is 11 residues long. CDR1 is MNHNY, CDR2 SVGAGI, per germline (reference sequence). V was cut by 5 bases and J by 5 bases, with 6 bases left in between. The PCR made use of 60 Vbeta and 13 Jbeta primers. Clones were sequenced by immunoSEQ multiplex PCR, and TCRdb holds only the in-frame ones, with some missing. The table has about 190,000 clones, 75% to 90% seen once. The sequence was collected from a man younger than 40 in good health and CMV-seronegative. Sequenced material: PBMCs. This chain joins TRBV6-6 and TRBJ1-2; unclear D gene. CDR3 region: CASSPEYGYTF. The CDR3 nucleotides read TGTGCCAGCAGTCCGGAGTATGGCTACACCTTC.